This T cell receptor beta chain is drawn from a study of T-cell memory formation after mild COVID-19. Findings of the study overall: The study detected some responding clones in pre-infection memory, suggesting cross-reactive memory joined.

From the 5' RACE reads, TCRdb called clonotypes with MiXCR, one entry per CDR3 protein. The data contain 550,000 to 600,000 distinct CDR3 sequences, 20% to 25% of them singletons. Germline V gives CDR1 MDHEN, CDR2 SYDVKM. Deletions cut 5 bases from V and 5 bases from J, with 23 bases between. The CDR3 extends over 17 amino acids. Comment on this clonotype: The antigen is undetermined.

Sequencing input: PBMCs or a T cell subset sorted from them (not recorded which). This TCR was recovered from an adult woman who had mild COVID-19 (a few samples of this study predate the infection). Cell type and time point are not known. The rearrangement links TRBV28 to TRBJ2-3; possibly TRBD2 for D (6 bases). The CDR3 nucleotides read TGTGCCAGCAGTCCTCCCCCGAGATCGTCGGAGGGAGATACGCAGTATTTT. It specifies CASSPPPRSSEGDTQYF. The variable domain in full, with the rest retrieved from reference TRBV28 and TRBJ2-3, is DVKVTQSSRYLVKRTGEKVFLECVQDMDHENMFWYRQDPGLGLRLIYFSYDVKMKEKGDIPEGYSVSREKKERFSLILESASTNQTSMYLCASSPPPRSSEGDTQYFGPGTRLTVL.